These 11 T cell receptor beta chains were sequenced from one sample in a study of blood T cell repertoires in COVID-19. Using immunoSEQ multiplex PCR, the repertoire was profiled, and TCRdb retains in-frame clones only, with some absent. The sample lists 250,000 or so clones, around 93% occurring once. What was sequenced was PBMCs or T cells enriched from blood (not recorded which). The receptors were gathered from a man in his forties or fifties who had been exposed to COVID-19.

The rearrangement uses TRBV28 and TRBJ1-5; 9 bases are shared with TRBD1. After removal of 8 bases from V and 6 bases from J, the junction contained 8 bases not matched to a gene. The CDR3 runs to 14 residues. Per the germline V gene, CDR1 is MDHEN and CDR2 is SYDVKM. The CDR3 sequence is CASGGQGGGQPQHF. In nucleotides, the CDR3 is TGTGCCAGCGGGGGACAGGGTGGAGGTCAGCCCCAGCATTTT.

V and J are TRBV29-1 and TRBJ1-5; no definite D call. The CDR3 has 15 amino acids. Germline-derived CDR1 and CDR2 are SQVTM and ANQGSEA. V shed 4 bases and J shed 0 bases, with 13 bases lying between them. The CDR3: CSVGPTVYSNQPQHF. The CDR3 DNA is TGCAGCGTTGGTCCTACAGTTTATAGCAATCAGCCCCAGCATTTT.

In nucleotides, the CDR3 is TGTGCCAGCAGTCATACCGACAGGGTATATGGCTACACCTTC. Translation: CASSHTDRVYGYTF. This chain connects TRBV28 to TRBJ1-2; 7 bases line up with TRBD1. The CDR3 is 14 residues long. Germline V lookup: CDR1 MDHEN, CDR2 SYDVKM. Germline trimming cut 5 bases from V and 5 bases from J; bases unmatched to any gene: 8.

V gene TRBV5-6 combines with J gene TRBJ1-4; D is perhaps TRBD1 (6 bases). Trimming removed 4 bases at V and 0 bases at J, with 16 bases between. Germline V CDR1 and CDR2: SGHDT, YYEEEE. This CDR3 contains 17 residues. As DNA, the CDR3 is TGTGCCAGCAGCAGGGACACGGAACTTGCAACTAATGAAAAACTGTTTTTT. Protein sequence: CASSRDTELATNEKLFF. Using reference TRBV5-6 and TRBJ1-4 for the parts outside the CDR3, the full variable domain is DAGVTQSPTHLIKTRGQQVTLRCSPKSGHDTVSWYQQALGQGPQFIFQYYEEEERQRGNFPDRFSGHQFPNYSSELNVNALLLGDSALYLCASSRDTELATNEKLFFGSGTQLSVL.

The J gene is TRBJ1-5, the V gene TRBV27; tentatively, D is TRBD1 (6 bases). This CDR3 contains 13 residues. Trimming stripped 3 bases from V and 5 bases from J, with 8 bases between. The germline V gene encodes CDR1 MNHEY and CDR2 SMNVEV (reference sequence). CDR3 bases: TGTGCCAGCAGTTTGACAGGCGATCAGCCCCAGCATTTT. It is translated as CASSLTGDQPQHF.

This chain uses TRBV28 with TRBJ2-7; TRBD1 aligns across 7 bases. V was pared by 5 bases and J by 2 bases, with 12 bases of the junction left unmatched. Germline values: CDR1 MDHEN, CDR2 SYDVKM. The CDR3 spans 16 residues. DNA for the CDR3: TGTGCCAGCAGTACGTCAACACAGGGGTCACCCTACGAGCAGTACTTC. Translating it yields CASSTSTQGSPYEQYF.

The chain combines TRBV6-5 with TRBJ2-7; possible D gene TRBD1, 5 bases. This CDR3 comprises 11 residues. V lost 10 bases and J lost 3, with 10 bases in between. Germline-derived CDR1 and CDR2 are MNHEY and SVGAGI. The CDR3 nucleotides are TGTGCCACCCTAACAGGCTACGAGCAGTACTTC. Translation: CATLTGYEQYF.

This clone was observed a handful of times. As DNA, the CDR3 is TGTGCCAGCAGTGGGGGACAGGCGGGAAACACCATATATTTT. Amino acid sequence: CASSGGQAGNTIYF. V gene TRBV2 combines with J gene TRBJ1-3; 8 bases agree with TRBD1. From germline, CDR1 is SNHLY and CDR2 FYNNEI. V lost 4 bases and J lost 4; bases outside the gene matches: 3. CDR3 length: 14 residues.

V usage is TRBV28 and J usage is TRBJ2-7; 7 bases are a match to TRBD1. The CDR3 loop spans 14 amino acids. The ends lost 4 bases at V and 6 bases at J; junction bases unmatched: 9. CDR1 and CDR2 from the germline V gene are MDHEN and SYDVKM. The CDR3 DNA sequence: TGTGCCAGCAGTTCCGGGACAGTGGGGCGCGAGCAGTACTTC. It encodes CASSSGTVGREQYF.

V gene TRBV28 combines with J gene TRBJ1-5, with 8 nucleotides matching TRBD1. V lost 3 bases and J lost 6; bases outside the gene matches: 7. This CDR3 has 15 residues. CDR1 is MDHEN and CDR2 is SYDVKM in the germline V gene. CDR3 in amino acids: CASSFLGTGGQPQHF. CDR3 in DNA: TGTGCCAGCAGTTTTTTGGGAACAGGGGGTCAGCCCCAGCATTTT.

The CDR3 protein is CASSGEANTEAFF. The CDR3, as DNA: TGTGCCAGCAGCGGGGAGGCAAACACTGAAGCTTTCTTT. V is TRBV7-9 and J is TRBJ1-1, with D unclear. CDR3 length equals 13 residues. The germline V gene has CDR1 SEHNR and CDR2 FQNEAQ (reference sequence). V was pared by 5 bases and J by 2 bases, with 9 bases between.